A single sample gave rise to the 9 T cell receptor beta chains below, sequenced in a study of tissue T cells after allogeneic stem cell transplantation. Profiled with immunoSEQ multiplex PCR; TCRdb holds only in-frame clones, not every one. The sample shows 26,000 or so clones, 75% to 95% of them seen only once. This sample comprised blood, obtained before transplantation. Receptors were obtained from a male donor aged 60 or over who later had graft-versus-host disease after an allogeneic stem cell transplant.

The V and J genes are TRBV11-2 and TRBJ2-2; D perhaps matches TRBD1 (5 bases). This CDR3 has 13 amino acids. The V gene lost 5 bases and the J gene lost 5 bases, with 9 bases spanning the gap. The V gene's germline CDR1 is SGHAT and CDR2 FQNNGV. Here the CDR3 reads CASSTQVTGELFF. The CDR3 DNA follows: TGTGCCAGCAGCACACAGGTTACCGGGGAGCTGTTTTTT.

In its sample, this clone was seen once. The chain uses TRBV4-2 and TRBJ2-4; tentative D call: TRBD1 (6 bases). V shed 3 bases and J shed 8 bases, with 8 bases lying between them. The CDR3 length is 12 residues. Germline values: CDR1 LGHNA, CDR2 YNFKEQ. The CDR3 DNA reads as TGTGCCAGCAGCCAGGCAGGGGACATTCAGTACTTC. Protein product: CASSQAGDIQYF.

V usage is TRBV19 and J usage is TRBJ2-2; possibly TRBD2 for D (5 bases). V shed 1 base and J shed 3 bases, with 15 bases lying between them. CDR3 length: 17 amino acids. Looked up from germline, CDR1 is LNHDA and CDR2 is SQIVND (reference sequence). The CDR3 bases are TGTGCCAGTAGTATAGCTTCGGGGATTTATTACACCGGGGAGCTGTTTTTT. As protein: CASSIASGIYYTGELFF.

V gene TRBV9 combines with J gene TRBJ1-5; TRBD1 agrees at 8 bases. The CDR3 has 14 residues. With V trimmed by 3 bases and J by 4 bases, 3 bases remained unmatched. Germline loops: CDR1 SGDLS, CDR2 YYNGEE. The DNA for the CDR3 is TGTGCCAGCAGCGCCAACAGGGGGAATCAGCCCCAGCATTTT. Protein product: CASSANRGNQPQHF.

The CDR3 nucleotides are TGCGCCAGCAGCCAGCCCCTAACAGGCTATACAGCGTACGAGCAGTACTTC. It yields the protein CASSQPLTGYTAYEQYF. The V and J genes are TRBV4-1 and TRBJ2-7; TRBD1 might be the D (5 bases). CDR1 is MGHRA, CDR2 YSYEKL, per germline. CDR3 length: 17 amino acids. Trimming cost V 3 bases and J 4 bases, with 22 bases left between them.

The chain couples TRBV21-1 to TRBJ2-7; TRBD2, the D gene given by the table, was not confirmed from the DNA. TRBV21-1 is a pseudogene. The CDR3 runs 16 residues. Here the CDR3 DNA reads TGTGCCAGCAGCCCCTGGGAGGGCCGCTCGATCTACGAGCAGTACTTC. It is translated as CASSPWEGRSIYEQYF.

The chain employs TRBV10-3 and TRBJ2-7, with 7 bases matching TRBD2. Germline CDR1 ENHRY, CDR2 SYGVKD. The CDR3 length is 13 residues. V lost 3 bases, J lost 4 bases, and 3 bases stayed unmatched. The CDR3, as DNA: TGTGCCATCAGTGACAGACTAGCTTACGAGCAGTACTTC. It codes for CAISDRLAYEQYF.

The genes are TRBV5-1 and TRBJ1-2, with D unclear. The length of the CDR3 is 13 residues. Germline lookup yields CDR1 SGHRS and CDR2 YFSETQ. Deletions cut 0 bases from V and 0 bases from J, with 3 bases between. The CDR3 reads CASSLDTNYGYTF. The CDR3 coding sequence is TGCGCCAGCAGCTTGGACACTAACTATGGCTACACCTTC.

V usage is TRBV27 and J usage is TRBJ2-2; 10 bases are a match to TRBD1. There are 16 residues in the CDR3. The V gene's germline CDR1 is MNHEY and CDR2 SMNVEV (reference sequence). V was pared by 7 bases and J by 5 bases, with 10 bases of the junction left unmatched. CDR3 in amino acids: CASTPTGQGWTGELFF. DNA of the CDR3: TGTGCCAGCACTCCCACGGGACAGGGGTGGACCGGGGAGCTGTTTTTT.